Sequencing of this TCR beta chain was carried out in a study of T cells after posttransplantation cyclophosphamide. Study-wide points: TRB overlap between skin or GI tissue T cells and blood was limited.

Method: immunoSEQ multiplex PCR; TCRdb's copy keeps in-frame clones and lacks some. The sample records tens of thousands of clones, 78% being singletons. Cyclophosphamide on days +3 and +4 followed busulfan-fludarabine conditioning and a marrow graft. With respect to this clone: No antigen is known for it.

Germline CDR1 is MGHRA and CDR2 is YSYEKL. The CDR3 spans 14 residues. Unmatched junction bases numbered 3, after V lost 4 bases and J lost 3 bases. The TCR originated in a female patient aged 40-50 years who received an allogeneic stem cell transplant from a related donor, was CMV-positive, and had no GVHD. The T cells may come from the graft donor. The source was CD4+ T cells sorted from blood, collected approximately 2,000 days after a stem cell transplant with posttransplant cyclophosphamide. This sequence joins TRBV4-1 and TRBJ1-1; TRBD1 aligns across 9 bases. The chain's CDR3 is CASSRRTGDTEAFF. The DNA for the CDR3 is TGCGCCAGCAGCCGCCGGACAGGGGACACTGAAGCTTTCTTT.